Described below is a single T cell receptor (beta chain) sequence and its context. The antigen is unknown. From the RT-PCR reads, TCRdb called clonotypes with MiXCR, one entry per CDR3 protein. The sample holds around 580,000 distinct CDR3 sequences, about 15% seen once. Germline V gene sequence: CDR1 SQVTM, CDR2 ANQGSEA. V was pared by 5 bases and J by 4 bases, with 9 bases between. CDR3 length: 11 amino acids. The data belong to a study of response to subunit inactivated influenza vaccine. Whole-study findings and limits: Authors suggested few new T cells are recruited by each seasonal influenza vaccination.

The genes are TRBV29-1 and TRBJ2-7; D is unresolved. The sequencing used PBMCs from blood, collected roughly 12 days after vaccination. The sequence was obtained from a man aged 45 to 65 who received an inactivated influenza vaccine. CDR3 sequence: CSVHDSYEQYF. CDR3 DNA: TGCAGCGTTCACGATTCGTACGAGCAGTACTTC.